Presented here are 17 T cell receptor beta chains from one specimen sequenced in a study of PD-1 blockade in classical Hodgkin lymphoma. The method was immunoSEQ multiplex PCR; TCRdb's version includes in-frame clones alone and lacks a portion of them. Of 30,000 or so clones listed, approximately 94% are singletons. Time point noted: newly diagnosed, previously untreated cHL patient sample. Sequenced: peripheral blood mononuclear cells (PBMCs). Source of these receptors: a human donor with classical Hodgkin lymphoma.

The chain links TRBV5-4 to TRBJ2-5; D unresolved. This CDR3 has 15 residues. The V gene's germline CDR1 is SGHNT and CDR2 YYREEE (reference sequence). V shed 2 bases and J shed 2 bases, with 13 bases lying between them. DNA for the CDR3: TGTGCCAGCAGCTTCCCTAACCCCACACAAGAGACCCAGTACTTC. It is translated as CASSFPNPTQETQYF.

Only one count was recorded for this clone. The CDR3 nucleotides read TGTGCCAGCAGTTCAGTCACCGGGGAGCTGTTTTTT. It translates to CASSSVTGELFF. The chain joins TRBV6-5 to TRBJ2-2, with D unresolved. CDR1 and CDR2 from the germline V gene are MNHEY and SVGAGI. V was cut by 4 bases and J by 4 bases, with 4 bases left in between. This CDR3 region has 12 residues.

In its sample, this clone was seen once. The rearrangement uses TRBV5-6 and TRBJ1-5; D unresolved. V was cut by 0 bases and J by 5 bases, with 6 bases left in between. The CDR3 is 13 residues long. CDR1 and CDR2 from the germline V gene are SGHDT and YYEEEE. CDR3 sequence (DNA): TGTGCCAGCAGCTTGGGCAGATATCAGCCCCAGCATTTT. This sequence encodes CASSLGRYQPQHF. Filled out from reference TRBV5-6 and TRBJ1-5, the complete variable domain reads DAGVTQSPTHLIKTRGQQVTLRCSPKSGHDTVSWYQQALGQGPQFIFQYYEEEERQRGNFPDRFSGHQFPNYSSELNVNALLLGDSALYLCASSLGRYQPQHFGDGTRLSIL.

The table lists this clone with a count of one. The chain couples TRBV27 to TRBJ1-1; D is possibly TRBD1 (6 bases). The germline V and J ends were trimmed by 0 bases and 1 base, with 15 bases remaining between them. CDR1 is MNHEY, CDR2 SMNVEV, per germline (reference sequence). The CDR3 loop spans 17 amino acids. CDR3 DNA: TGTGCCAGCAGTTTATCGCAGGGGCCTTATTGGAACACTGAAGCTTTCTTT. This codes for CASSLSQGPYWNTEAFF.

The chain uses TRBV30 and TRBJ2-3; TRBD1 aligns across 9 bases. V shed 8 bases and J 5 bases; nucleotides not matched to a gene: 8. Germline V gives CDR1 GTSNPN, CDR2 SVGIG (reference sequence). This CDR3 contains 13 residues. CDR3 nucleotides: TGTGCCCGATTCGACAGGGGGGTAGATACGCAGTATTTT. It codes for CARFDRGVDTQYF.

J is TRBJ2-3 and V is TRBV13; D not certain. The V end was cut by 5 bases, the J end by 2 bases, with 5 bases between. Per germline, CDR1 PRHDT and CDR2 FYEKMQ (reference sequence). The CDR3 is 12 residues long. The CDR3, as DNA: TGTGCCAGCAGCACCTCCACAGATACGCAGTATTTT. Translated: CASSTSTDTQYF.

The CDR3 spells CASSLNPGLTLHF. In DNA, the CDR3 is TGTGCCAGCAGCTTAAATCCGGGGCTCACCCTCCACTTT. The J gene is TRBJ1-6, the V gene TRBV7-3; maybe TRBD1 (5 bases). This CDR3 is built from 13 residues. The ends were cut back, 1 base at V and 14 bases at J, with 12 bases in the middle. Germline loops: CDR1 SGHTA, CDR2 FQGTGA.

The gene calls are TRBV25-1 and TRBJ1-5, with D maybe TRBD1 (5 bases). The V end was cut by 6 bases, the J end by 5 bases, with 14 bases between. The CDR3 runs 14 residues. The germline CDR1 and CDR2 sequences are MGHDK and SYGVNS. The CDR3 region has the DNA TGTGCCAGCAGACAGAGTGGGGGTCATCAGCCCCAGCATTTT. Translating it yields CASRQSGGHQPQHF. Drawing the rest from reference TRBV25-1 and TRBJ1-5, the complete variable domain is EADIYQTPRYLVIGTGKKITLECSQTMGHDKMYWYQQDPGMELHLIHYSYGVNSTEKGDLSSESTVSRIRTEHFPLTLESARPSHTSQYLCASRQSGGHQPQHFGDGTRLSIL.

The chain has TRBV5-6 and TRBJ2-2, with D possibly being TRBD1 (6 bases). The V end lost 1 base, the J end lost 4 bases, and 8 bases lay between the germline ends. The CDR3 contains 14 residues. The germline V gene has CDR1 SGHDT and CDR2 YYEEEE. CDR3 sequence: CASSLRGTTGELFF. The DNA of the CDR3 is TGTGCCAGCAGCTTGAGGGGGACCACCGGGGAGCTGTTTTTT.

The chain joins TRBV7-2 to TRBJ2-7; no clear D. This CDR3 contains 12 residues. Germline loops: CDR1 SGHTA, CDR2 FQGNSA. Between the trimmed V and J ends, which lost 5 bases and 1 base, there was a span of 6 bases. DNA for the CDR3: TGTGCCAGCAGCCCCCGGTCCTACGAGCAGTACTTC. Its translation: CASSPRSYEQYF.

This clone was recorded once. The chain combines TRBV1 with TRBJ2-7; the D segment call TRBD2 is taken from the table without a DNA check. TRBV1 is deemed a pseudogene. CDR3 length: 14 amino acids. The CDR3 spells CTSSAGELEDEQYF. DNA of the CDR3: TGCACCAGCAGCGCGGGGGAATTAGAGGACGAGCAGTACTTC.

The rearrangement joins TRBV18 to TRBJ1-3; 7 bases map to TRBD1. Germline assignment: CDR1 KGHSH and CDR2 LQKENI. The CDR3 runs to 16 residues. V lost 1 base to trimming and J lost 0 bases; unmatched junction nucleotides: 3. DNA of the CDR3: TGTGCCAGCTCACCACAGTGGGACAGCTCTGGAAACACCATATATTTT. Protein product: CASSPQWDSSGNTIYF. The variable domain in full, completed from reference TRBV18 and TRBJ1-3, reads NAGVMQNPRHLVRRRGQEARLRCSPMKGHSHVYWYRQLPEEGLKFMVYLQKENIIDESGMPKERFSAEFPKEGPSILRIQQVVRGDSAAYFCASSPQWDSSGNTIYFGEGSWLTVV.

The gene calls are TRBV11-2 and TRBJ2-7; D is undetermined. The CDR3 length is 14 residues. V lost 5 bases and J 3 bases, leaving 14 bases between the germline ends. Germline CDR1 SGHAT, CDR2 FQNNGV. The CDR3, as DNA: TGTGCCAGCAGCCCACCCTTTTCGCGCTACGAGCAGTACTTC. Translating gives CASSPPFSRYEQYF. The variable domain in full, with the rest retrieved from reference TRBV11-2 and TRBJ2-7, is EAGVAQSPRYKIIEKRQSVAFWCNPISGHATLYWYQQILGQGPKLLIQFQNNGVVDDSQLPKDRFSAERLKGVDSTLKIQPAKLEDSAVYLCASSPPFSRYEQYFGPGTRLTVT.

This clone was observed once. V gene TRBV11-2 combines with J gene TRBJ1-3; 7 bases fit TRBD1. The CDR3 contains 15 residues. The V gene end was trimmed by 4 bases and the J gene end by 3 bases; junction bases not matched to a gene: 6. Germline V gene data show CDR1 as SGHAT and CDR2 as FQNNGV. The DNA of the CDR3 is TGTGCCAGCAGCTCGCTCAGGGGGGGTGGAAACACCATATATTTT. Translated, it gives CASSSLRGGGNTIYF. The full variable domain, completed using reference TRBV11-2 and TRBJ1-3, is EAGVAQSPRYKIIEKRQSVAFWCNPISGHATLYWYQQILGQGPKLLIQFQNNGVVDDSQLPKDRFSAERLKGVDSTLKIQPAKLEDSAVYLCASSSLRGGGNTIYFGEGSWLTVV.

V is TRBV7-2 and J is TRBJ2-2; D remains unclear. V was cut by 2 bases and J by 2 bases, with 6 bases left in between. Germline CDR1 reads SGHTA; CDR2 reads FQGNSA. The CDR3 covers 14 residues. The CDR3 reads CASSLTHNTGELFF. For the CDR3, the DNA is TGTGCCAGCAGCTTAACCCACAACACCGGGGAGCTGTTTTTT.

DNA for the CDR3: TGTGCCAGCAGCGTAGGGACGGGGAATGAAAAACTGTTTTTT. It specifies CASSVGTGNEKLFF. This chain uses TRBV9 with TRBJ1-4, with D unresolved. Between the trimmed V and J ends, which lost 0 bases and 5 bases, there was a span of 8 bases. Looked up from germline, CDR1 is SGDLS and CDR2 is YYNGEE. This CDR3 spans 14 amino acids. The whole variable domain, remainder taken from reference TRBV9 and TRBJ1-4, is DSGVTQTPKHLITATGQRVTLRCSPRSGDLSVYWYQQSLDQGLQFLIQYYNGEERAKGNILERFSAQQFPDLHSELNLSSLELGDSALYFCASSVGTGNEKLFFGSGTQLSVL.

The chain links TRBV2 to TRBJ2-3; 10 nucleotides line up with TRBD2. Germline CDR1 and CDR2: SNHLY and FYNNEI. CDR3 length equals 17 residues. With 6 bases clipped from V and 4 bases from J, the junction kept 13 bases outside the gene matches. CDR3 DNA sequence: TGTGCCAGCAGACCAGGGAGCGGGAGGGCCTACGCAGATACGCAGTATTTT. Protein: CASRPGSGRAYADTQYF.